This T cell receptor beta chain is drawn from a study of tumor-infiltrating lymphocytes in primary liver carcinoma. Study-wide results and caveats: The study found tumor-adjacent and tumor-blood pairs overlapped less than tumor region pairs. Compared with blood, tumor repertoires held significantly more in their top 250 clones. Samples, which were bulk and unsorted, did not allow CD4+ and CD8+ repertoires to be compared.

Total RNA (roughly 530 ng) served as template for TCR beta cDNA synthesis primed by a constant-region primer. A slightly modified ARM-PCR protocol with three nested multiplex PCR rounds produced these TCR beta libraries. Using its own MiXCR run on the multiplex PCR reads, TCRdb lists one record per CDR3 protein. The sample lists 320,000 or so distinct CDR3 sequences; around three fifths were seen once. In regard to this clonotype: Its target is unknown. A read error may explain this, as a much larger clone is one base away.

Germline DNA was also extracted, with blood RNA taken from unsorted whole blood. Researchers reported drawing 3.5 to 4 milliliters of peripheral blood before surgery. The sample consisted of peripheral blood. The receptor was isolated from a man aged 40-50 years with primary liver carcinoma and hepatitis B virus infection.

The CDR3 coding sequence is TGTGCCAGCACCTGGGGACTGTCAAATGGCTACACCTTC. It encodes CASTWGLSNGYTF. The rearrangement joins TRBV6-5 to TRBJ1-2, with a possible D match to TRBD1 (5 bases). Between the trimmed V and J ends, which lost 7 bases and 6 bases, there was a span of 15 bases. The germline gives CDR1 MNHEY, CDR2 SVGAGI. The CDR3 spans 13 residues.